This T cell receptor (beta chain) was sequenced during a study of identical twins. Template switching created a universal primer site, and the cDNA included unique molecular identifiers. TCRdb used MiXCR to reprocess the 5' RACE reads, holding one entry per CDR3 protein. The sample includes around 200,000 distinct CDR3 sequences, approximately 9% of them seen just once. The CDR3 extends over 13 amino acids. V was trimmed by 1 base and J by 6 bases, leaving 8 bases between them. CDR1 SGHRS and CDR2 YFSETQ come from the germline V gene. Study-wide results and limits: Out-of-frame alpha sequences that twins shared showed excess low generation probability. Conclusions were drawn cross-sectionally by statistical analysis, without following the same donors. Cord blood beta clonotypes that were abundant carried fewer insertions, and memory repertoires showed no such trend.

On this clonotype itself: What it binds is not known.

The rearrangement joins TRBV5-1 to TRBJ2-4; the D is unclear. Specimen: memory (CD45RO+) T cells sorted from blood. The sequence was obtained from a woman younger than 30 in good health. The CDR3 DNA sequence: TGCGCCAGCAGCTTGTCGCCGGGAAACATTCAGTACTTC. It encodes CASSLSPGNIQYF. Full variable domain (rest looked up from reference TRBV5-1 and TRBJ2-4): KAGVTQTPRYLIKTRGQQVTLSCSPISGHRSVSWYQQTPGQGLQFLFEYFSETQRNKGNFPGRFSGRQFSNSRSEMNVSTLELGDSALYLCASSLSPGNIQYFGAGTRLSVL.